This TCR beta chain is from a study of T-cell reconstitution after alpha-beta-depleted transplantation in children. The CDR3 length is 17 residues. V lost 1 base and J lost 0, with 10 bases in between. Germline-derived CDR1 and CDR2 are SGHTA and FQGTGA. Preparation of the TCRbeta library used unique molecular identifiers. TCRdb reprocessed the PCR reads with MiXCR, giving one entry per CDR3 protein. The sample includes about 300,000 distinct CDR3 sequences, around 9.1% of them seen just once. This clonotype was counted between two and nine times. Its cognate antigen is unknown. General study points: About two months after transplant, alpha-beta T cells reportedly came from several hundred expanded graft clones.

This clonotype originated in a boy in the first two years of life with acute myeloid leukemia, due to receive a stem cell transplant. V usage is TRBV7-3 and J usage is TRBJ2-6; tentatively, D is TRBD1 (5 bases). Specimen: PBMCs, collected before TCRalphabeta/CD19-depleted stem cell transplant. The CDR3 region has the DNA TGTGCCAGCAGCTTAAAGGGGAAGAACTCTGGGGCCAACGTCCTGACTTTC. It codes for CASSLKGKNSGANVLTF.